These 2 T cell receptor beta chains were all obtained from the same sample, sequenced in a study of cytotoxic CD8 clonotypes in ibrutinib-treated CLL (dated by TCRdb to the early 2020s). The time point label, read with the paper, signifies: about twelve months on ibrutinib. The protocol used for the library was the immunoSEQ multiplex PCR assay. As stored in TCRdb, this immuneACCESS dataset retains in-frame rearrangements with V and J assigned. A fraction of the clones does not appear; measured against another copy, unresolved V genes explain less than half of the discrepancy, and the remainder lacks a known reason. The sample has about 140,000 clones on record, approximately 75% of them singletons. About 27% of the sample comes from the top ten. Sequenced here: PBMCs, sampled after 12 months of ibrutinib treatment. These receptors were collected from a human donor with chronic lymphocytic leukemia.

CDR3 DNA sequence: TGTGCCAGCAGCGAATACTACCGGGACGGAGAACAAGAGACCCAGTACTTC. It translates to CASSEYYRDGEQETQYF. The chain recombines TRBV5-6 with TRBJ2-5, with D perhaps assigned TRBD1 or TRBD2 (5 bases each). The CDR3 extends over 17 amino acids. The V and J ends lost 4 bases and 2 bases respectively, with 21 bases between them. The V gene's germline CDR1 is SGHDT and CDR2 YYEEEE.

This chain connects TRBV2 to TRBJ1-2; D gene uncertain. CDR3 size: 15 residues. The V gene lost 10 bases and the J gene lost 4 bases, with 22 bases spanning the gap. The V gene's germline CDR1 is SNHLY and CDR2 FYNNEI. Written as DNA, the CDR3 is TGTGCCACCATATACCGCAAACGACAAGGCTATGGCTACACCTTC. As protein: CATIYRKRQGYGYTF. Based on the CDR3 plus reference TRBV2 and TRBJ1-2, the full variable domain is EPEVTQTPSHQVTQMGQEVILRCVPISNHLYFYWYRQILGQKVEFLVSFYNNEISEKSEIFDDQFSVERPDGSNFTLKIRSTKLEDSAMYFCATIYRKRQGYGYTFGSGTRLTVV.